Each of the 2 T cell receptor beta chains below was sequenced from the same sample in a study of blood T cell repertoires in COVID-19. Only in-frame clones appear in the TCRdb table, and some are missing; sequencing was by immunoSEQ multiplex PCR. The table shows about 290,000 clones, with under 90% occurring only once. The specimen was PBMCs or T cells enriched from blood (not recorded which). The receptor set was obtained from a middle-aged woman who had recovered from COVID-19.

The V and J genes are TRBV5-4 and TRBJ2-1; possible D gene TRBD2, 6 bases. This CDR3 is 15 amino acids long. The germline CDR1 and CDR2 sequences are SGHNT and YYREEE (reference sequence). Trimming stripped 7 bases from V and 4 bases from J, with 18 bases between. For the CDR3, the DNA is TGTGCCAGCGCCATCGGGAGAGCCTTTTACAATGAGCAGTTCTTC. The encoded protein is CASAIGRAFYNEQFF.

DNA of the CDR3: TGTGCCAGCAGTGGGACAGACCCGAGATATAGCAATCAGCCCCAGCATTTT. This sequence encodes CASSGTDPRYSNQPQHF. The chain couples TRBV6-4 to TRBJ1-5; D might be TRBD1 (6 bases). The V end lost 4 bases, the J end lost 0 bases, and 16 bases lay between the germline ends. CDR1 and CDR2 from the germline V gene are MRHNA and SNTAGT. This CDR3 has 17 residues.